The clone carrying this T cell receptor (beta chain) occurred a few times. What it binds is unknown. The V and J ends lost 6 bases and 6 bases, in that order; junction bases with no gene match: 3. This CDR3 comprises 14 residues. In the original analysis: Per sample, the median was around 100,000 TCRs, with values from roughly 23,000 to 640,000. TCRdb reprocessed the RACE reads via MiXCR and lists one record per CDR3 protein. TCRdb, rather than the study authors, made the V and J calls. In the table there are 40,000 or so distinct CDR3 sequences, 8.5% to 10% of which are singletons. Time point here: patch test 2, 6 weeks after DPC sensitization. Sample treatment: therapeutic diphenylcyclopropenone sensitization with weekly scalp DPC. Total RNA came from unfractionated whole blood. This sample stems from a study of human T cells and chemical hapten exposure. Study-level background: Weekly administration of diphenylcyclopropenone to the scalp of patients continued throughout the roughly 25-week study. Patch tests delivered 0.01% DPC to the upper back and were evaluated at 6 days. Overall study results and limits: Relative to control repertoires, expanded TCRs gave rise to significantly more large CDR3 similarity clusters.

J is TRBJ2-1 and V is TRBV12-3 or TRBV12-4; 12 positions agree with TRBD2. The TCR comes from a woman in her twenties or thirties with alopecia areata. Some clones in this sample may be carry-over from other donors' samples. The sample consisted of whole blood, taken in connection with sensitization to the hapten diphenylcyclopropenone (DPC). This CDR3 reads CASSPSGGANEQFF. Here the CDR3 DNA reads TGTGCCAGCAGCCCTAGCGGGGGGGCCAATGAGCAGTTCTTC.